The 20 T cell receptor beta chains below were found in one sample sequenced in a study of T-cell memory formation after mild COVID-19. TCRdb passed the 5' RACE reads through MiXCR, listing each CDR3 protein once. The sample lists 65,000 to 90,000 distinct CDR3 sequences, around 13% seen once, with about 33% in the top ten. Material: PBMCs or a T cell subset sorted from them (not recorded which). Receptors originate from an adult woman who had mild COVID-19 (a few samples of this study predate the infection). Cell type and time point are not known.

The chain carries TRBV20-1 and TRBJ1-2; D call uncertain. V gave up 0 bases and J gave up 8 bases, with 10 bases separating them. The germline V gene has CDR1 DFQATT and CDR2 SNEGSKA (reference sequence). The length of the CDR3 is 12 residues. The CDR3 loop is CSARDTSPGYTF. As DNA, the CDR3 is TGCAGTGCTAGAGATACTAGTCCGGGCTACACCTTC.

This clonotype was detected a few times. The rearrangement links TRBV4-3 to TRBJ2-3; tentative D call: TRBD1 (6 bases). With 0 bases removed from V and 4 bases from J, the gap between germline ends came to 14 bases. Germline V CDR1 and CDR2: LGHNA, YSLEER. This CDR3 contains 16 residues. The CDR3 sequence is CASSQDTPGDPDTQYF. CDR3 DNA: TGCGCCAGCAGCCAAGATACGCCAGGGGATCCAGATACGCAGTATTTT.

V and J are TRBV5-4 and TRBJ2-1; the match to TRBD2 covers 9 bases. Germline-derived CDR1 and CDR2 are SGHNT and YYREEE (reference sequence). The CDR3 consists of 16 residues. V lost 1 base to trimming and J lost 8 bases; unmatched junction nucleotides: 10. DNA of the CDR3: TGTGCCAGCAGCTTGTACGCGGGGGGGCAGGTCTATGAGCAGTTCTTC. Translated: CASSLYAGGQVYEQFF.

The sample holds a few counts of this clonotype. The chain uses TRBV6-5 and TRBJ2-7; D call uncertain. The V end was cut by 4 bases, the J end by 7 bases, with 8 bases between. CDR3 length: 11 residues. Germline loops: CDR1 MNHEY, CDR2 SVGAGI. Written as DNA, the CDR3 is TGTGCCAGCAGTTCCCCTTTGGAGCAGTACTTC. The encoded protein is CASSSPLEQYF.

The chain has TRBV27 and TRBJ2-7; TRBD1 might be the D (6 bases). From germline, CDR1 is MNHEY and CDR2 SMNVEV (reference sequence). The CDR3 loop spans 14 amino acids. V shed 3 bases and J shed 2 bases, with 11 bases lying between them. In DNA form, the CDR3 reads TGTGCCAGCAGTTTCGGGACAAATCCCTACGAGCAGTACTTC. Translation gives CASSFGTNPYEQYF.

This rearrangement joins TRBV7-3 to TRBJ2-3, with 7 nucleotides matching TRBD2. The junction had 3 bases not matched to a gene; V was cut back by 2 bases and J by 4 bases. This CDR3 has 14 residues. Germline V gene lookup returns CDR1 SGHTA and CDR2 FQGTGA. CDR3 protein: CASSLAGVSDTQYF. The DNA for the CDR3 is TGTGCCAGCAGCTTAGCGGGGGTTTCAGATACGCAGTATTTT.

The chain joins TRBV24-1 to TRBJ2-7, with 9 bases fitting TRBD1. The germline CDR1 and CDR2 sequences are KGHDR and SFDVKD. After removal of 4 bases from V and 3 bases from J, the junction contained 6 bases not matched to a gene. The CDR3 has 15 residues. The chain's CDR3 is CATSEGQGINYEQYF. CDR3 in DNA: TGTGCCACCAGTGAGGGACAGGGTATCAACTACGAGCAGTACTTC.

This clonotype showed up just a few times. The chain recombines TRBV4-3 with TRBJ2-7; D is ambiguous. Trimming left V 1 base short and J 1 base short, with 11 bases between. The CDR3 extends over 15 amino acids. Germline values: CDR1 LGHNA, CDR2 YSLEER. The CDR3 DNA reads TGCGCCAGCAGCCAAGTTTGGCAGTCTTCCTACGAGCAGTACTTC. Translating gives CASSQVWQSSYEQYF.

This clonotype was counted only a few times. V usage is TRBV27 and J usage is TRBJ2-6; the match to TRBD1 covers 12 bases. Germline V lookup: CDR1 MNHEY, CDR2 SMNVEV (reference sequence). CDR3 length equals 20 residues. Trimming at V came to 4 bases and at J to 3 bases, leaving 13 bases not matched to a gene. The CDR3 coding sequence is TGTGCCAGCAGTTCTAAAGCGCCCGGGACAGGGGGCTTTGGGGCCAACGTCCTGACTTTC. Translating it yields CASSSKAPGTGGFGANVLTF.

This clonotype was seen only a few times. The rearrangement links TRBV5-1 to TRBJ2-1; D perhaps matches TRBD2 (5 bases). Germline assignment: CDR1 SGHRS and CDR2 YFSETQ. V shed 3 bases and J shed 6 bases, with 13 bases lying between them. The CDR3 has 14 residues. The CDR3 is CASSSIYGVNEQFF. CDR3 bases: TGCGCCAGCAGCTCGATATACGGGGTCAATGAGCAGTTCTTC.

The chain employs TRBV7-2 and TRBJ2-7; D is possibly TRBD2 (6 bases). The CDR3 spans 16 residues. V lost 4 bases, J lost 2 bases, and 18 bases lay in between. Germline loops: CDR1 SGHTA, CDR2 FQGNSA. CDR3 in DNA: TGTGCCAGCAGCTCCTCTGCCGGGGGTGCCCCCTACGAGCAGTACTTC. It encodes CASSSSAGGAPYEQYF. The variable domain in full, completed from reference TRBV7-2 and TRBJ2-7, reads GAGVSQSPSNKVTEKGKDVELRCDPISGHTALYWYRQSLGQGLEFLIYFQGNSAPDKSGLPSDRFSAERTGGSVSTLTIQRTQQEDSAVYLCASSSSAGGAPYEQYFGPGTRLTVT.

The V call is TRBV7-9, the J call TRBJ2-1; D is perhaps TRBD1 (5 bases). CDR3 size: 16 residues. V was pared by 1 base and J by 0 bases, with 10 bases between. CDR1 and CDR2 (germline): SEHNR, FQNEAQ (reference sequence). CDR3 in DNA: TGTGCCAGCAGCTTAGGTGCAGGGATCTCCTACAATGAGCAGTTCTTC. This sequence encodes CASSLGAGISYNEQFF.

The sample holds a few counts of this clonotype. The V gene is TRBV9, the J gene TRBJ2-1; 7 bases agree with TRBD2. Germline CDR1 and CDR2: SGDLS and YYNGEE. The CDR3 extends over 14 amino acids. J lost 8 bases, V lost 5 bases, and 10 bases had no gene match. The CDR3 is CASSLLGGDDEQFF. DNA for the CDR3: TGTGCCAGCAGTTTGCTGGGGGGGGATGATGAGCAGTTCTTC.

V usage is TRBV6-2 or TRBV6-3 and J usage is TRBJ2-5; D call uncertain. In germline, CDR1 is MNHEY, CDR2 SVGEGT. The V gene lost 2 bases and the J gene lost 4 bases, with 20 bases spanning the gap. The CDR3 has 17 amino acids. This chain's CDR3 is CASSYRPRIIFPETQYF. The CDR3 DNA sequence: TGTGCCAGCAGTTACCGGCCCAGGATTATATTTCCAGAGACCCAGTACTTC.

The chain is built from TRBV27 and TRBJ2-7; D is unclear. The CDR3 contains 12 residues. Trimming took 5 bases from V and 6 from J, leaving 11 bases between them. Per germline, CDR1 MNHEY and CDR2 SMNVEV (reference sequence). The DNA for the CDR3 is TGTGCCAGCAGTCCCCTTCTCGGCGAGCAGTACTTC. Residues: CASSPLLGEQYF.

This chain links TRBV29-1 with TRBJ2-7; a weak D match, TRBD1 (5 bases). This CDR3 spans 15 amino acids. Looked up from germline, CDR1 is SQVTM and CDR2 is ANQGSEA. V was shortened by 2 bases and J by 2 bases, with 16 bases between the two germline ends. The CDR3 nucleotides are TGCAGCGTTGAAAGCTCCAGGGATACGACCTACGAGCAGTACTTC. Translated: CSVESSRDTTYEQYF.

The J gene is TRBJ2-5, the V gene TRBV10-3; D is undetermined. V was trimmed by 5 bases and J by 0 bases, leaving 7 bases between them. This CDR3 has 13 residues. The germline gives CDR1 ENHRY, CDR2 SYGVKD. CDR3 coding DNA: TGTGCCATCAGTTCGGCAGACCAAGAGACCCAGTACTTC. This translates into CAISSADQETQYF.

A few counts support this clonotype. The V and J genes are TRBV5-6 and TRBJ2-1; D is ambiguous. Per the germline V gene, CDR1 is SGHDT and CDR2 is YYEEEE. This CDR3 has 13 amino acids. V was pared by 2 bases and J by 7 bases, with 10 bases between. CDR3 in amino acids: CASSFQGLNEQFF. Written as DNA, the CDR3 is TGTGCCAGCAGCTTCCAAGGGTTGAATGAGCAGTTCTTC. Full variable domain (missing parts from reference TRBV5-6 and TRBJ2-1): DAGVTQSPTHLIKTRGQQVTLRCSPKSGHDTVSWYQQALGQGPQFIFQYYEEEERQRGNFPDRFSGHQFPNYSSELNVNALLLGDSALYLCASSFQGLNEQFFGPGTRLTVL.

Ten or more counts support this clonotype. J is TRBJ2-3 and V is TRBV5-1; D is unresolved. The CDR3 has 12 residues. Germline-derived CDR1 and CDR2 are SGHRS and YFSETQ. V dropped 4 bases and J dropped 2 bases, with 5 bases sitting between them. CDR3: CASSLDTDTQYF. The CDR3 DNA sequence: TGCGCCAGCAGCCTAGACACAGATACGCAGTATTTT.

This clonotype showed up many times. The chain links TRBV29-1 to TRBJ2-7, with no clear D. Between the trimmed V and J ends, which lost 6 bases and 0 bases, there was a span of 12 bases. Germline-derived CDR1 and CDR2 are SQVTM and ANQGSEA. CDR3 length: 13 amino acids. CDR3 region: CSVLKESSYEQYF. CDR3 coding DNA: TGCAGCGTGTTGAAGGAGAGCTCCTACGAGCAGTACTTC.